The rows below give T cell receptor beta chains drawn from one sample of a study of cytomegalovirus exposure and HLA in healthy donors. Clones were read by immunoSEQ multiplex PCR, and TCRdb kept only the in-frame ones, dropping some. Of about 280,000 clones listed, 70% to 90% are singletons. Sequencing input: PBMCs. These receptors were obtained from a woman between 18 and 29 years old in good health and CMV-seronegative. CDR3s leave out the opening cysteine and the closing phenylalanine or tryptophan. A D gene is named only where the DNA matches it firmly.

TRBV2 TRBD2 ASKSGTSPYNEQF
TRBV5-1 - ASRLGDASYEQY
TRBV6-6 - ASSYSTSDSYEQY
TRBV9 TRBD1 ASSATGTGLRGELF
TRBV18 TRBD1 ASSPKGQGAGSPLH
TRBV5-4 TRBD2 ASSLGTSGYEQY
TRBV10-1 - ASSEVFQDTQY
TRBV9 - ASSPRTDSFYEQY
TRBV11-3 - ASSLDPAGSGTGELF
TRBV7-6 - ASSRRGGSTEAF
TRBV7-9 - ASSSTSGFRGNQPQH
TRBV4-1 - ASSHRGKAEAF
TRBV5-1 TRBD1 ASSYSGTGLFYEQY
TRBV19 TRBD1 ASSPRDRHSNQPQH
TRBV6-5 - ASRDSSYEQY
TRBV6-5 - ASRADGGNYGYT
TRBV9 - ASSPSGSGNTIY
TRBV9 - ASSKTVPIMNTEAF
TRBV19 - ASSIAETQY
TRBV7-3 - ASSLSEGGPPNEQF
TRBV19 - ASSMTSATLYEQY
TRBV7-6 TRBD1 ASSPLGTVNTEAF
TRBV10-1 - ASSDGQGNTIY
TRBV4-3 - ASSQVPGAGGVDTQY
TRBV5-1 - ASSFDRSTDTQY
TRBV4-2 - ASSQDTWGPEAF
TRBV4-3 - ASSQDPTIENIQY
TRBV19 TRBD1 ASSFRGRGELGGYT
TRBV4-1 TRBD2 ASSLLAVSGRSTGELF
TRBV5-4 TRBD1 ASSRDRDRGLHTIY
TRBV4-2 TRBD1 ASSQVGTAMNTEAF
TRBV7-2 - ASNGNYGYT
TRBV9 - ASSRGGQALNQPQH
TRBV5-1 - ASREQGDQPQH
TRBV4-2 - ASSHGRQVSYLNTEAF
TRBV2 - ASSDQGQTNSPLH
TRBV30 - AWSPRRHGNTIY
TRBV7-6 - ASSLAVGSSGANVLT
TRBV28 TRBD1 ASGTAQETQY
TRBV25-1 - ASRRVGIGETQY
TRBV20-1 - SATHDGYT
TRBV7-2 TRBD2 ASSLIAGTSPRREQY
TRBV27 - ASSLYSGRTEAF
TRBV27 - ASSLFSYNEQF
TRBV5-1 TRBD1 ASSSGQGVNEQY
TRBV5-1 TRBD2 ASSLAVLAHNEQF
TRBV2 TRBD1 ASRKVDRGLTGELF